These T cell receptor beta chains were read from a single sample in a study of T-cell memory formation after mild COVID-19. Via MiXCR, TCRdb re-called the 5' RACE reads, giving one row per CDR3 protein. The sample has some 210,000 distinct CDR3 sequences, approximately 10% seen once. Specimen: PBMCs or a T cell subset sorted from them (not recorded which). The source of these receptors is a man aged 18 to 29 who had mild COVID-19 (a few samples of this study predate the infection). Cell type and time point are not known. Both conserved end residues are part of each CDR3. A D gene is named only where the DNA matches it firmly. Clone sizes are given selectively: once, few, many, or a class where the clone is expanded.

many,TRBJ1-5,TRBV18,NA,CASSPEAGSQPQHF,TGTGCCAGCTCACCAGAGGCAGGGAGTCAGCCCCAGCATTTT
NA,TRBJ2-2,TRBV3-1,NA,CASSQGFPGELFF,TGTGCCAGCAGCCAAGGTTTTCCCGGGGAGCTGTTTTTT
NA,TRBJ1-2,TRBV7-9,NA,CANSLAGTF,TGTGCCAACAGCTTAGCGGGAACCTTC
few,TRBJ2-3,TRBV12-3/TRBV12-4,NA,CASSILRLQYF,TGTGCCAGCAGTATACTTAGGCTGCAGTATTTT
NA,TRBJ1-2,TRBV6-2/TRBV6-3,NA,CAIGRYGGSYGYTF,TGTGCCATAGGTCGTTACGGGGGATCCTATGGCTACACCTTC
many,TRBJ2-2,TRBV7-7,NA,CASSASWTGELFF,TGTGCTAGCAGCGCCTCGTGGACCGGGGAGCTGTTTTTT
few,TRBJ2-5,TRBV18,TRBD1,CASSPHSPGQGETQYF,TGTGCCAGCTCACCACACTCACCGGGACAGGGCGAGACCCAGTACTTC
few,TRBJ2-6,TRBV18,NA,CASSPRQPTGANVLTF,TGTGCCAGCTCACCAAGACAGCCAACTGGGGCCAACGTCCTGACTTTC
few,TRBJ1-6,TRBV9,NA,CASSVEPGHLYNSPLHF,TGTGCCAGCAGCGTAGAACCAGGGCACCTCTATAATTCACCCCTCCACTTT
NA,TRBJ2-2,TRBV5-1,TRBD2,CASSPGLASVGELFF,TGCGCCAGCAGCCCGGGACTAGCCTCCGTCGGGGAGCTGTTTTTT
few,TRBJ2-1,TRBV24-1,TRBD1,CATGQVYNEQFF,TGTGCCACAGGACAGGTGTACAATGAGCAGTTCTTC
many,TRBJ2-3,TRBV21-1,NA,CASSDGGASDTQYF,TGTGCCAGCAGCGACGGGGGGGCTTCAGATACGCAGTATTTT
few,TRBJ2-2,TRBV20-1,TRBD1,CSARRVGTGDTGELFF,TGCAGTGCTAGAAGGGTTGGGACAGGTGACACCGGGGAGCTGTTTTTT
NA,TRBJ1-6,TRBV6-5,TRBD1,CASSSRQGQGVSPLHF,TGTGCCAGCAGTTCTCGACAGGGTCAAGGGGTATCACCCCTCCACTTT
NA,TRBJ1-5,TRBV21-1,NA,CASDRKSNQPQHF,TGTGCCAGCGACAGGAAGAGCAATCAGCCCCAGCATTTT
NA,TRBJ2-1,TRBV19,NA,CASSIASYNEQFF,TGTGCCAGTAGTATAGCCTCCTACAATGAGCAGTTCTTC
NA,TRBJ1-2,TRBV28,NA,CASSRLVDGYTF,TGTGCCAGCAGTCGGCTCGTGGATGGCTACACCTTC
NA,TRBJ2-1,TRBV6-5,TRBD2,CASTLAGGNNEQFF,TGTGCCAGCACGCTAGCGGGGGGTAACAATGAGCAGTTCTTC
NA,TRBJ2-3,TRBV3-1,TRBD2,CASSQTGLAGDTQYF,TGTGCCAGCAGCCAAACGGGACTAGCTGGAGATACGCAGTATTTT
NA,TRBJ2-5,TRBV18,NA,CASSPLPGTQYF,TGTGCCAGCTCACCATTGCCGGGGACCCAGTACTTC
few,TRBJ1-1,TRBV20-1,NA,CSARKVRGTEAFF,TGCAGTGCTAGAAAGGTCCGGGGAACTGAAGCTTTCTTT
NA,TRBJ2-1,TRBV5-1,NA,CASSRSPPYNEQFF,TGCGCCAGCAGCCGCAGTCCGCCCTACAATGAGCAGTTCTTC
NA,TRBJ2-5,TRBV5-1,TRBD2,CASSLGYSGGAQETQYF,TGCGCCAGCAGCTTGGGATACAGCGGGGGTGCTCAAGAGACCCAGTACTTC
many,TRBJ2-1,TRBV3-1,NA,CASSQDEYNNEQFF,TGTGCCAGCAGCCAAGATGAGTACAACAATGAGCAGTTCTTC
NA,TRBJ2-7,TRBV7-2,TRBD2,CASTNPGRGGGYEQYF,TGTGCCAGCACCAACCCTGGGCGGGGGGGCGGCTACGAGCAGTACTTC
NA,TRBJ2-4,TRBV18,TRBD1,CASSPGDRLTKNIQYF,TGTGCCAGCTCACCAGGGGACAGGCTAACCAAAAACATTCAGTACTTC
many,TRBJ2-5,TRBV5-1,TRBD2,CASRRGLEETQYF,TGCGCCAGCAGGCGGGGACTAGAAGAGACCCAGTACTTC
NA,TRBJ2-3,TRBV7-6,TRBD2,CASSLSTSGSRDTQYF,TGTGCCAGCAGCTTAAGTACTAGCGGGAGTCGGGATACGCAGTATTTT
NA,TRBJ2-5,TRBV3-1,NA,CASTELEGETQYF,TGTGCCAGCACCGAACTGGAAGGGGAGACCCAGTACTTC
NA,TRBJ1-2,TRBV2,TRBD1,CASRRTGADGYTF,TGTGCCAGCAGGCGCACAGGGGCGGATGGCTACACCTTC
NA,TRBJ2-1,TRBV6-6,TRBD2,CASSNGGGSYNEQFF,TGTGCCAGCAGTAACGGCGGGGGCTCCTACAATGAGCAGTTCTTC
NA,TRBJ2-5,TRBV20-1,NA,CSAGRGETQYF,TGCAGTGCTGGGCGCGGGGAGACCCAGTACTTC
NA,TRBJ1-6,TRBV5-1,NA,CASSPRTAEDSHLHF,TGCGCCAGCAGCCCCAGGACGGCGGAGGATTCACACCTCCACTTT
NA,TRBJ1-5,TRBV6-5,NA,CASSYDGAQPQHF,TGTGCCAGCAGTTATGACGGGGCTCAGCCCCAGCATTTT
NA,TRBJ1-2,TRBV5-6,NA,CASSLEHPFNYGYTF,TGTGCCAGCAGCTTGGAACACCCCTTTAACTATGGCTACACCTTC